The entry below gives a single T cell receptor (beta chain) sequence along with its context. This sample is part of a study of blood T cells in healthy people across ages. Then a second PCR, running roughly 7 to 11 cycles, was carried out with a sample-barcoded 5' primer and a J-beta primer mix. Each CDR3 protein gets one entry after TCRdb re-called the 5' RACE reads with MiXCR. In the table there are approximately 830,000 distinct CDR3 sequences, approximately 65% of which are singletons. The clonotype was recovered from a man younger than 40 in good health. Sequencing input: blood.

This chain's CDR3 is CSSLGGGSADTQYF. CDR3 bases: TGCAGTTCGCTCGGCGGGGGAAGTGCAGATACGCAGTATTTT. The V gene is TRBV20-1, the J gene TRBJ2-3; 7 bases fit TRBD2. This CDR3 has 14 residues. The V segment lost 8 bases and the J segment 4 bases; nucleotides outside the gene matches: 12. Per germline, CDR1 DFQATT and CDR2 SNEGSKA (reference sequence).